This TCR beta chain was retrieved from a study of blood T cells in healthy people across ages. The authors ran a second PCR of about 7 to 11 cycles using a sample-barcoded 5' primer and a J-beta primer mix. TCRdb reprocessed the 5' RACE reads via MiXCR and lists one record per CDR3 protein. Of almost 550,000 distinct CDR3 sequences listed, less than 25% were seen once; the top ten hold 8.5% to 9.5%. The donors, all healthy, were Caucasians living in Russia, aged about 6 to 95. Every sample yielded at least 6 million isolated PBMCs. V lost 5 bases to trimming and J lost 4 bases, with 11 bases between them. This CDR3 is 13 amino acids long. Germline V gene data show CDR1 as MNHEY and CDR2 as SVGAGI. These data also formed part of another study, on T cells of mothers and their children.

Input material: blood. The chain carries TRBV6-5 and TRBJ2-5; TRBD1 might be the D (5 bases). The sequence came from a boy aged 5-17 years in good health. The DNA of the CDR3 is TGTGCCAGCAGTAGAGTAAGGGGAGAGACCCAGTACTTC. Its translation is CASSRVRGETQYF.